The clone carrying this T cell receptor beta chain was picked up many times. Its antigen is not known. The sample originates from a study of T-cell reconstitution after alpha-beta-depleted transplantation in children. The CDR3 loop spans 14 amino acids. The V and J ends lost 1 base and 4 bases respectively, with 13 bases between them. Germline V CDR1 and CDR2: DFQATT, SNEGSKA (reference sequence). Study-level results: Newly generated T cells supplied most T-cell counts and diversity one year post-transplant.

Preparing the TCRbeta library involved the use of unique molecular identifiers. MiXCR, applied by TCRdb to the PCR reads, yields one record per CDR3 protein. Among some 140,000 distinct CDR3 sequences listed, 8.5% to 10% were seen once. The clonotype was recovered from a girl less than two years old who had a stem cell transplant for combined immunodeficiency, so the T cells may come from the graft donor. Sequences were derived from PBMCs, mostly from graft donor cells, sampled 180 days after TCRalphabeta/CD19-depleted stem cell transplant. V and J are TRBV20-1 and TRBJ1-1, with a weak D call TRBD1 (5 bases). The CDR3 protein is CSARAAGYSTEAFF. The CDR3 DNA reads as TGCAGTGCTAGAGCCGCAGGGTATAGCACTGAAGCTTTCTTT.